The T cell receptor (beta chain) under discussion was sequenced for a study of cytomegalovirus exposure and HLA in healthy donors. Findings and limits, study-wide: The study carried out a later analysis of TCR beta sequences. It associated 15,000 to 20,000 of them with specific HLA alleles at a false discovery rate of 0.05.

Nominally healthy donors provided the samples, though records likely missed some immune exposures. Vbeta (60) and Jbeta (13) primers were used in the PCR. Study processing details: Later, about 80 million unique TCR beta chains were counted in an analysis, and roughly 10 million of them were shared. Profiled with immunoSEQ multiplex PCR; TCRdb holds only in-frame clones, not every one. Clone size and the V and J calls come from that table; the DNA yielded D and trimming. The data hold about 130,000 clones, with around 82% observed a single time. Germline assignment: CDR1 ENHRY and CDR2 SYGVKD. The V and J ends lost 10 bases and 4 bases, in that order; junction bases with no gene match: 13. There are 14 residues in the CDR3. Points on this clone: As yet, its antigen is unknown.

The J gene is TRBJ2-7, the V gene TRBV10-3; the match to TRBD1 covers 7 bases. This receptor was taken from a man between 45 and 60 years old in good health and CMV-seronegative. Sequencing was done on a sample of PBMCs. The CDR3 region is CATSPGQEKYEQYF. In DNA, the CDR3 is TGTGCCACCTCCCCAGGACAGGAGAAATACGAGCAGTACTTC.